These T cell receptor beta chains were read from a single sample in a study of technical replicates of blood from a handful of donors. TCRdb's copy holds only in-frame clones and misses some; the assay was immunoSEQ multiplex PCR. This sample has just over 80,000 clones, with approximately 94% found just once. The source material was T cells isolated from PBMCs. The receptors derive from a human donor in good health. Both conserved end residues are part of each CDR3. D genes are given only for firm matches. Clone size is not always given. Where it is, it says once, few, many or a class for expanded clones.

CAWDPGQGAYEQYF,TGTGCCTGGGACCCGGGACAGGGGGCCTACGAGCAGTACTTC,TRBV30,.,TRBD1,TRBJ2-7
CASSFLAGEADTQYF,TGTGCCAGCAGTTTTCTGGCGGGGGAGGCAGATACGCAGTATTTT,TRBV28,.,TRBD2,TRBJ2-3
CASSPRDRGPHGSYEQYF,TGTGCCAGCAGCCCTCGGGACAGGGGTCCACACGGCTCCTACGAGCAGTACTTC,TRBV4-2,.,TRBD1,TRBJ2-7
CASSPGLAGGGSYNEQFF,TGCGCCAGCAGTCCAGGACTAGCGGGAGGGGGCTCCTACAATGAGCAGTTCTTC,TRBV5-1,.,TRBD2,TRBJ2-1
CASSLGLAGNTGELFF,TGTGCCAGCAGCTTGGGACTAGCGGGTAACACCGGGGAGCTGTTTTTT,TRBV7-3,.,TRBD2,TRBJ2-2
CASSLVAGTSYEQYF,TGCGCCAGCAGCTTGGTGGCGGGAACTTCCTACGAGCAGTACTTC,TRBV5-1,.,.,TRBJ2-7
CASSLPGESYNEQFF,TGTGCCAGCAGTTTACCGGGAGAGTCCTACAATGAGCAGTTCTTC,TRBV27,.,.,TRBJ2-1
CASSVDGRTYGYTF,TGTGCCAGCAGCGTAGATGGGAGGACCTATGGCTACACCTTC,TRBV9,.,.,TRBJ1-2
CASSWTSGNSYEQYF,TGTGCCAGCAGCTGGACTAGCGGGAACTCCTACGAGCAGTACTTC,TRBV13,once,TRBD2,TRBJ2-7
CASSPTLGSSYEQYF,TGCGCCAGCAGTCCGACGCTAGGGAGCTCCTACGAGCAGTACTTC,TRBV5-1,.,.,TRBJ2-7
CATGTSGSSYEQYF,TGTGCCACCGGGACTAGCGGGAGCTCCTACGAGCAGTACTTC,TRBV10-3,.,TRBD2,TRBJ2-7
CASSRGTGTGELFF,TGTGCCAGCAGTCGCGGGACAGGCACCGGGGAGCTGTTTTTT,TRBV6-5,.,TRBD1,TRBJ2-2
CASRGHANTGELFF,TGTGCCAGCAGGGGACACGCGAACACCGGGGAGCTGTTTTTT,TRBV6-6,.,.,TRBJ2-2
CATSETGTYEQYF,TGTGCCACCAGCGAGACAGGGACCTACGAGCAGTACTTC,TRBV15,.,TRBD1,TRBJ2-7
CASSLTGGTARGYTF,TGTGCCAGCAGCTTAACGGGGGGGACCGCTCGTGGCTACACCTTC,TRBV7-9,.,.,TRBJ1-2
CASTRKGARNEQFF,TGTGCCAGTACACGGAAGGGGGCCCGCAATGAGCAGTTCTTC,TRBV19,.,TRBD1,TRBJ2-1
CASSSRLDNYNEQFF,TGTGCCAGCAGCTCCCGACTAGACAACTACAATGAGCAGTTCTTC,TRBV13,.,.,TRBJ2-1
CASSGTGRQTEAFF,TGTGCCAGCAGCGGGACAGGGCGGCAGACTGAAGCTTTCTTT,TRBV7-3,.,TRBD1,TRBJ1-1
CAMTGGPYQPQHF,TGTGCCATGACAGGGGGCCCTTATCAGCCCCAGCATTTT,TRBV7-3,.,TRBD1,TRBJ1-5
CASSDGGPLVTDTQYF,TGTGCCAGCAGTGACGGGGGACCCCTGGTAACAGATACGCAGTATTTT,TRBV6-1,once,.,TRBJ2-3
CASSPSAGRVDTQYF,TGCGCCAGCAGCCCAAGTGCGGGGCGGGTAGATACGCAGTATTTT,TRBV4-1,once,.,TRBJ2-3
CASSQDRLIETQYF,TGTGCCAGCAGCCAAGACAGGCTAATAGAGACCCAGTACTTC,TRBV11-3,.,.,TRBJ2-5
CASSLSDRGQDTIYF,TGTGCCAGTAGTCTTTCGGACAGGGGGCAGGACACCATATATTTT,TRBV19,.,TRBD1,TRBJ1-3
CASSPQTARIIEKLFF,TGCGCCAGCAGCCCGCAGACAGCTCGGATAATAGAAAAACTGTTTTTT,TRBV4-1,.,.,TRBJ1-4
CASSLSTGEREYEQYF,TGTGCCAGCAGTTTGTCCACAGGGGAGAGGGAGTACGAGCAGTACTTC,TRBV27,few,TRBD1,TRBJ2-7
CASSLMFSSGSIAADTQYF,TGTGCCAGCAGCCTAATGTTCTCTAGCGGGAGCATTGCTGCAGATACGCAGTATTTT,TRBV6-4,.,TRBD2,TRBJ2-3
CASSKRLAEYNEQFF,TGTGCCAGTAGTAAAAGACTAGCGGAATACAATGAGCAGTTCTTC,TRBV19,.,TRBD2,TRBJ2-1
CATSSPSEGASTDTQYF,TGTGCCACCAGCAGTCCCTCCGAGGGGGCTAGCACAGATACGCAGTATTTT,TRBV15,.,TRBD1,TRBJ2-3
CASSVVGLGGYQETQYF,TGTGCCAGCAGCGTAGTGGGACTAGGGGGGTACCAAGAGACCCAGTACTTC,TRBV9,.,TRBD2,TRBJ2-5
CASTGGADTIYF,TGTGCCAGCACCGGAGGGGCGGACACCATATATTTT,TRBV28,.,.,TRBJ1-3
CASSSPAGVLNTEAFF,TGTGCCAGCAGTTCCCCGGCGGGGGTACTGAACACTGAAGCTTTCTTT,TRBV7-8,.,.,TRBJ1-1
CASSLVFNEQFF,TGCGCCAGCAGCTTGGTCTTCAATGAGCAGTTCTTC,TRBV5-1,.,.,TRBJ2-1
CASSRSFDRELEDTQYF,TGCGCCAGCAGCCGATCGTTTGACAGGGAGCTTGAGGATACGCAGTATTTT,TRBV4-1,.,TRBD1,TRBJ2-3
CASSGQNYEKLFF,TGTGCCAGTTCGGGACAGAACTATGAAAAACTGTTTTTT,TRBV9,.,TRBD1,TRBJ1-4
CASSLFGGFRSPDEKLFF,TGTGCCAGCAGCTTGTTTGGCGGATTTAGGTCACCTGATGAAAAACTGTTTTTT,TRBV5-4,once,.,TRBJ1-4
CASKGQGSEQFF,TGTGCCAGCAAGGGACAGGGGAGTGAGCAGTTCTTC,TRBV6-6,.,TRBD1,TRBJ2-1
CASSLARELNEQFF,TGTGCCAGCAGCTTAGCGCGAGAACTTAATGAGCAGTTCTTC,TRBV7-8,.,.,TRBJ2-1
CASKRYRDSPYEQYF,TGTGCCAGTAAGAGATACCGGGACAGTCCTTACGAGCAGTACTTC,TRBV19,.,TRBD1,TRBJ2-7
CASSIGSQGTNQPQHF,TGTGCCAGTAGTATAGGAAGTCAGGGGACAAATCAGCCCCAGCATTTT,TRBV19,.,.,TRBJ1-5